These 18 T cell receptor beta chains share one sample of origin, sequenced in a study of OX40 agonist ivuxolimab in advanced cancers. Sequencing was performed with immunoSEQ multiplex PCR; in TCRdb, only in-frame clones are kept and a portion is missing. The profile shows tens of thousands of clones, 88% of them singletons. This material consisted of CD4+ or CD8+ T cells sorted from blood, taken in a trial of the OX40 agonist ivuxolimab. These receptors originate from an adult with an advanced solid tumor such as melanoma, head and neck, liver or kidney cancer.

This clone was observed once. The junction does not match germline at one end; this may be a read error. This chain joins TRBV7-7 and TRBJ2-1, with TRBD2 identical over 9 bases. The CDR3 is 14 amino acids. Germline V gene lookup returns CDR1 SSHAT and CDR2 FNYEAQ (reference sequence). The CDR3 DNA reads TGTGCTAGCAGTCTTAGCGGGAGACACAATGAGCAGTTCTTC. Its protein is CASSLSGRHNEQFF.

In nucleotides, the CDR3 is TGTGCCAGTAGTATTATGGGAGCTCACGAGCAGTACTTC. It encodes CASSIMGAHEQYF. The chain links TRBV19 to TRBJ2-7, with a weak D call TRBD2 (5 bases). Germline CDR1 LNHDA, CDR2 SQIVND (reference sequence). CDR3 length: 13 residues. The ends were cut back, 3 bases at V and 5 bases at J, with 11 bases in the middle.

J is TRBJ2-3 and V is TRBV14; D is ambiguous. CDR1 is SGHDN and CDR2 is FVKESK in the germline V gene. CDR3 length: 14 residues. The germline V and J ends were trimmed by 0 bases and 8 bases, with 12 bases remaining between them. The CDR3, as DNA: TGTGCCAGCAGCCAAGAATCCGTTTTTACTACGCAGTATTTT. Translating it yields CASSQESVFTTQYF.

The J gene is TRBJ2-7, the V gene TRBV5-1, with D unclear. V lost 1 base and J lost 3, with 20 bases in between. Germline V CDR1 and CDR2: SGHRS, YFSETQ. CDR3 length equals 17 residues. CDR3 region: CASSLTDGRNINYEQYF. Written as DNA, the CDR3 is TGCGCCAGCAGCTTGACAGACGGACGGAACATTAACTACGAGCAGTACTTC.

The CDR3 here is CASSFGVTDTQYF. The CDR3 DNA reads TGTGCCAGCAGCTTCGGGGTCACAGATACGCAGTATTTT. This sequence joins TRBV5-4 and TRBJ2-3; weak D call: TRBD2 (5 bases). V dropped 2 bases and J dropped 2 bases, with 6 bases sitting between them. The CDR3 totals 13 residues. CDR1 and CDR2 from the germline V gene are SGHNT and YYREEE (reference sequence).

The V and J genes are TRBV16 and TRBJ2-2; no clear D gene. V shed 2 bases and J shed 8 bases, with 6 bases lying between them. From germline, CDR1 is KGHSY and CDR2 FQNENV. This CDR3 has 12 amino acids. CDR3: CASSQGDGELFF. CDR3 DNA: TGTGCCAGCAGCCAAGGGGATGGGGAGCTGTTTTTT. The full variable domain, in which reference TRBV16 and TRBJ2-2 provide the parts outside the CDR3, is GEEVAQTPKHLVRGEGQKAKLYCAPIKGHSYVFWYQQVLKNEFKFLISFQNENVFDETGMPKERFSAKCLPNSPCSLEIQATKLEDSAVYFCASSQGDGELFFGEGSRLTVL.

The chain carries TRBV6-1 and TRBJ1-1, with D hard to call. The CDR3 has 14 residues. V was clipped by 1 base and J by 1 base, with 7 bases between them. Germline V gives CDR1 MNHNS, CDR2 SASEGT. CDR3 DNA sequence: TGTGCCAGCAGTGAAGGAGTCGCGAACACTGAAGCTTTCTTT. It yields the protein CASSEGVANTEAFF.

This chain connects TRBV28 to TRBJ2-5; 14 nucleotides agree with TRBD2. The end of the DNA fits TRBJ2-7 better, so the J call may be wrong. The germline gives CDR1 MDHEN, CDR2 SYDVKM. The CDR3 has 14 residues. In DNA, the CDR3 is TGTGCCAGCAGCCGGACTAGCGGGAGGTACGAGCAGTACTTC. Encoded protein: CASSRTSGRYEQYF.

This chain links TRBV28 with TRBJ2-7, with 9 bases that match TRBD1. V shed 4 bases and J 4 bases; nucleotides not matched to a gene: 2. The germline V gene encodes CDR1 MDHEN and CDR2 SYDVKM. This CDR3 spans 13 amino acids. The CDR3 sequence: CASSSGQGYEQYF. The CDR3 DNA reads TGTGCCAGCAGTTCCGGACAGGGGTACGAGCAGTACTTC.

The gene calls are TRBV5-6 and TRBJ1-4; maybe TRBD1 (5 bases). Trimming stripped 2 bases from V and 4 bases from J, with 15 bases between. Germline assignment: CDR1 SGHDT and CDR2 YYEEEE. This CDR3 contains 16 residues. Here the CDR3 reads CASSLYNEGINEKLFF. The CDR3 coding sequence is TGTGCCAGCAGCTTATATAACGAGGGGATTAATGAAAAACTGTTTTTT.

As for this clone: A junction boundary mismatches the germline segment, possibly from a read error. The V call is TRBV7-7, the J call TRBJ1-4; 7 bases line up with TRBD1. There are 15 residues in the CDR3. The germline V gene has CDR1 SSHAT and CDR2 FNYEAQ (reference sequence). The CDR3 bases are TGTGCTAGCAGCTTAGGAGGGGGCGCCGATGAAAAACTGTTTTTT. This codes for CASSLGGGADEKLFF.

The chain combines TRBV4-1 with TRBJ1-5; TRBD1 might be the D (5 bases). V was clipped by 2 bases and J by 4 bases, with 12 bases between them. This CDR3 comprises 15 residues. Germline V gene sequence: CDR1 MGHRA, CDR2 YSYEKL. This chain's CDR3 is CASSQLGTSNQPQHF. Here the CDR3 DNA reads TGCGCCAGCAGCCAACTCGGGACTTCAAATCAGCCCCAGCATTTT.

The chain recombines TRBV7-9 with TRBJ1-3; D gene ambiguous. The CDR3 totals 12 residues. The V gene's germline CDR1 is SEHNR and CDR2 FQNEAQ (reference sequence). The V end lost 2 bases, the J end lost 1 base, and 0 bases lay between the germline ends. CDR3 loop: CASSLSGNTIYF. Written as DNA, the CDR3 is TGTGCCAGCAGCTTATCTGGAAACACCATATATTTT.

The J gene is TRBJ2-7, the V gene TRBV6-5, with D perhaps matching TRBD1 or TRBD2 (5 bases each). CDR1 and CDR2 from the germline V gene are MNHEY and SVGAGI. The CDR3 is 13 amino acids. Deletions cut 4 bases from V and 5 bases from J, with 12 bases between. This CDR3 reads CASSWVGTDEQYF. In DNA, the CDR3 is TGTGCCAGCAGTTGGGTCGGGACCGACGAGCAGTACTTC.

The chain has TRBV7-9 and TRBJ2-2; D is perhaps TRBD2 (6 bases). The CDR3 loop spans 11 amino acids. Looked up from germline, CDR1 is SEHNR and CDR2 is FQNEAQ (reference sequence). V was pared by 8 bases and J by 7 bases, with 8 bases between. CDR3 sequence (DNA): TGTGCCAGCCGGGGGTACGGGGAGCTGTTTTTT. Translated: CASRGYGELFF.

The chain links TRBV10-2 to TRBJ2-7, with TRBD1 matching 9 bases. Germline CDR1 is WSHSY and CDR2 is SAAADI. This CDR3 comprises 12 residues. Trimming cost V 10 bases and J 5 bases; bases outside gene matches: 6. The chain's CDR3 is CATLTGGDEQYF. CDR3 in DNA: TGCGCCACCCTTACAGGGGGCGACGAGCAGTACTTC.

This chain connects TRBV11-2 to TRBJ2-2; D is undetermined. The V end lost 3 bases, the J end lost 3 bases, and 11 bases lay between the germline ends. CDR1 SGHAT and CDR2 FQNNGV come from the germline V gene. CDR3 length equals 15 residues. DNA for the CDR3: TGTGCCAGCAGCTTCTTTCCAGGAGACACCGGGGAGCTGTTTTTT. Translation: CASSFFPGDTGELFF.

The CDR3 DNA follows: TGCGCCAGCAGCCAATTTGGGAGCGCGACTTCCTACGAGCAGTACTTC. Protein: CASSQFGSATSYEQYF. This chain links TRBV4-1 with TRBJ2-7; perhaps TRBD2 as D (5 bases). The CDR3 length is 16 residues. Germline V gene data show CDR1 as MGHRA and CDR2 as YSYEKL. With 2 bases removed from V and 1 base from J, the gap between germline ends came to 15 bases.